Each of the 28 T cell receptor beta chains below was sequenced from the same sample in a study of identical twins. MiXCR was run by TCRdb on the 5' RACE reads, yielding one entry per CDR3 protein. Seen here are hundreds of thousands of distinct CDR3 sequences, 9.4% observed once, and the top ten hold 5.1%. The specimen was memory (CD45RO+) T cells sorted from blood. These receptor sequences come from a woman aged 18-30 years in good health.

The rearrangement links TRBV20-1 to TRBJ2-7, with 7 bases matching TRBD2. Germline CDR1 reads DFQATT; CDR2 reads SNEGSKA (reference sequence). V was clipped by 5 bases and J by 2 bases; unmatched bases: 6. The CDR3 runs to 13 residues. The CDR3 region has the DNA TGCAGTGCTGTCGGGACTATAACCTACGAGCAGTACTTC. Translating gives CSAVGTITYEQYF.

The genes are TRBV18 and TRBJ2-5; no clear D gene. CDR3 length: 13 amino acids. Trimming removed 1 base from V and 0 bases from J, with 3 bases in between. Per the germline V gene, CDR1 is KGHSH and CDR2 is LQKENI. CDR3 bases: TGTGCCAGCTCACCACAGTACCAAGAGACCCAGTACTTC. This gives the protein CASSPQYQETQYF. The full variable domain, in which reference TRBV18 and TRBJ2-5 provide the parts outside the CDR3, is NAGVMQNPRHLVRRRGQEARLRCSPMKGHSHVYWYRQLPEEGLKFMVYLQKENIIDESGMPKERFSAEFPKEGPSILRIQQVVRGDSAAYFCASSPQYQETQYFGPGTRLLVL.

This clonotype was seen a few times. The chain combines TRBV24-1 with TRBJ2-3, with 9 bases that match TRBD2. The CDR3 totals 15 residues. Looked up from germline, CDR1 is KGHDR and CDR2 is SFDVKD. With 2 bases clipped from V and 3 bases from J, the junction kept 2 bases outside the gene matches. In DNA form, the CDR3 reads TGTGCCACCAGTGATTCAACTAGCGGGACAGATACGCAGTATTTT. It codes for CATSDSTSGTDTQYF.

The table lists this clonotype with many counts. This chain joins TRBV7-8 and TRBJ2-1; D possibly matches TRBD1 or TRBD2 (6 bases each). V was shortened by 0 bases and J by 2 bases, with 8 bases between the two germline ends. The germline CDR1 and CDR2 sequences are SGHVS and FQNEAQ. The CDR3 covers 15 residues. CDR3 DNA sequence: TGTGCCAGCAGCTTAGCGGGGGGCACCTACAATGAGCAGTTCTTC. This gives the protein CASSLAGGTYNEQFF.

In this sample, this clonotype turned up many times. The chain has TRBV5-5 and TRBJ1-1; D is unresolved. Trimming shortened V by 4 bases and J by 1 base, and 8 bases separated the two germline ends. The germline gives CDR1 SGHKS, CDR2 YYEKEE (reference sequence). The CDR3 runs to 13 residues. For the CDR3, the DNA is TGTGCCAGCAGCCCTGATCCGAACACTGAAGCTTTCTTT. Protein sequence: CASSPDPNTEAFF. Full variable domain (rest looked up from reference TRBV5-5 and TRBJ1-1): DAGVTQSPTHLIKTRGQQVTLRCSPISGHKSVSWYQQVLGQGPQFIFQYYEKEERGRGNFPDRFSARQFPNYSSELNVNALLLGDSALYLCASSPDPNTEAFFGQGTRLTVV.

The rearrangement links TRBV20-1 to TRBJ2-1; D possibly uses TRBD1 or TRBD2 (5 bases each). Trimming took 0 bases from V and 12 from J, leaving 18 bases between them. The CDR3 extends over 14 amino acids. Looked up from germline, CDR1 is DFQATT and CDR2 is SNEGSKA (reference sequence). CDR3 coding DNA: TGCAGTGCTAGAGAGGGGACGGCCGTAGGGGTGCAGTTCTTC. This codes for CSAREGTAVGVQFF.

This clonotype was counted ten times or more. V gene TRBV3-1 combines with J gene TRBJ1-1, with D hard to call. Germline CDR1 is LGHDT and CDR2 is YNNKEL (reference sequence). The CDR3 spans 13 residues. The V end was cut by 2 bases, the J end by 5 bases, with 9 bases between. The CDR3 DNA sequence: TGTGCCAGCAGCCAACTTACAGAGACTGAAGCTTTCTTT. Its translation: CASSQLTETEAFF.

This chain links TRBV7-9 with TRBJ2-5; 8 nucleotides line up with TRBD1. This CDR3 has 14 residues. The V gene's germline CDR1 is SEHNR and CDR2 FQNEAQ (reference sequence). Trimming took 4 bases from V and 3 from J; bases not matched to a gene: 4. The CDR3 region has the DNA TGTGCCAGCAGCTCACAGGGGGTCGAAGAGACCCAGTACTTC. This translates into CASSSQGVEETQYF.

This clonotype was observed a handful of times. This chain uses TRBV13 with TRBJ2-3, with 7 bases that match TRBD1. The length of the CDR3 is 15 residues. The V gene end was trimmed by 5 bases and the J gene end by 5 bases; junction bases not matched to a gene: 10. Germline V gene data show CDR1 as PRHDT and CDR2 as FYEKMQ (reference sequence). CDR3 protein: CASSPRGLSGDTQYF. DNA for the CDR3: TGTGCCAGCAGCCCAAGGGGGCTAAGCGGAGATACGCAGTATTTT.

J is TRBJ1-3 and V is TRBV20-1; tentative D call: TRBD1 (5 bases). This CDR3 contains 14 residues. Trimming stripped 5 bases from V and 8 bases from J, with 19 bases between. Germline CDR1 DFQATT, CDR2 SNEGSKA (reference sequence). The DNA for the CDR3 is TGCAGTGCTGTACCGGGACGGACTTCTGACACCATATATTTT. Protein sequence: CSAVPGRTSDTIYF.

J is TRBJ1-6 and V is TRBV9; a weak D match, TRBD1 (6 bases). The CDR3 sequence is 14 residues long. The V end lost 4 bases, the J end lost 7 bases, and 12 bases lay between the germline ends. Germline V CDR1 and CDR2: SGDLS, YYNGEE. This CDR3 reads CASSRQVANSPLHF. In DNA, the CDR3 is TGTGCCAGCAGCCGACAGGTGGCGAATTCACCCCTCCACTTT.

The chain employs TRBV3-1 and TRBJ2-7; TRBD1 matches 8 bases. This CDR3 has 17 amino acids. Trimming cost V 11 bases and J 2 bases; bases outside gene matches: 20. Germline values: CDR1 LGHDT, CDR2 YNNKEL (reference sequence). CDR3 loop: CASSRQASGTGAYEQYF. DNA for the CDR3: TGTGCCTCCAGCCGACAAGCTTCCGGGACAGGAGCCTACGAGCAGTACTTC.

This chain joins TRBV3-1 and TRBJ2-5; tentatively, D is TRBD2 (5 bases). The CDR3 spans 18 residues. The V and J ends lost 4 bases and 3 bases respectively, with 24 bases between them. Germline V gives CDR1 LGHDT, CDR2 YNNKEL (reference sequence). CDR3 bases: TGTGCCAGCAGCCCGCGTAGCGAGACACGCTTCGAGGAAGAGACCCAGTACTTC. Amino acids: CASSPRSETRFEEETQYF.

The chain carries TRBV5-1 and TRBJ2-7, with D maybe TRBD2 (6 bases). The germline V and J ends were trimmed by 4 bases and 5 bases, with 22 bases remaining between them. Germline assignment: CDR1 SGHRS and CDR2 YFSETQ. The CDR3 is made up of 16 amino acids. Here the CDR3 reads CASSEGILASVDEQYF. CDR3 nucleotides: TGCGCCAGCAGCGAAGGCATACTAGCTTCCGTGGACGAGCAGTACTTC.

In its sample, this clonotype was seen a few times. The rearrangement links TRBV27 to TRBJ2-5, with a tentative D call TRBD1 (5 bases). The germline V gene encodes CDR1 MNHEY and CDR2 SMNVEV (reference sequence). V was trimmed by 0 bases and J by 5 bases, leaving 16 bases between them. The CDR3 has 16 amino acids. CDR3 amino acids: CASSLSRVSPRETQYF. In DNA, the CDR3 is TGTGCCAGCAGTTTATCCAGGGTGTCGCCTCGGGAGACCCAGTACTTC.

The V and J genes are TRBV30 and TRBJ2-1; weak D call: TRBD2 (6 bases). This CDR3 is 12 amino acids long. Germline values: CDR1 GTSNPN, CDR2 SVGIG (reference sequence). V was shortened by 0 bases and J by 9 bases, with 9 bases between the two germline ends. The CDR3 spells CAWSVRGTEQFF. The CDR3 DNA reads TGTGCCTGGAGTGTACGCGGGACTGAGCAGTTCTTC.

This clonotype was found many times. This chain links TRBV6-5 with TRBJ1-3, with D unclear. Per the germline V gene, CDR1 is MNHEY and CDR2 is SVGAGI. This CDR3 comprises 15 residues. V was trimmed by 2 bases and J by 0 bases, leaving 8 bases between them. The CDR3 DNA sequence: TGTGCCAGCAGTTACGCTGGGGTCTCTGGAAACACCATATATTTT. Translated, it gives CASSYAGVSGNTIYF.

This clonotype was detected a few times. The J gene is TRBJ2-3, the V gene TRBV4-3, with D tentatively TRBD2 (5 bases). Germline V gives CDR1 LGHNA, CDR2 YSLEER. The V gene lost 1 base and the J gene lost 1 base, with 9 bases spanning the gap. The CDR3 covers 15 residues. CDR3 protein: CASSQGFGGTDTQYF. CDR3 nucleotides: TGCGCCAGCAGCCAAGGATTCGGGGGCACAGATACGCAGTATTTT.

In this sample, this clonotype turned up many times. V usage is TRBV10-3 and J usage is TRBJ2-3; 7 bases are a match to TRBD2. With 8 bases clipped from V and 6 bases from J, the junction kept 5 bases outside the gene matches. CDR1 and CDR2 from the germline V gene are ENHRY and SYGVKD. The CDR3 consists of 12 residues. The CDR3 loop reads CAIGGESDTQYF. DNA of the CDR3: TGTGCCATCGGGGGGGAAAGCGATACGCAGTATTTT.

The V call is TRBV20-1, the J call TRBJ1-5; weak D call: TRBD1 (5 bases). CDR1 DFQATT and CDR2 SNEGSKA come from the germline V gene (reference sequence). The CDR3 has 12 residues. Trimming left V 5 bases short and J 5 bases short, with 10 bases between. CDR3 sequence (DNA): TGCAGTGCTTCCGGGACTGATCAGCCCCAGCATTTT. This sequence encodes CSASGTDQPQHF.

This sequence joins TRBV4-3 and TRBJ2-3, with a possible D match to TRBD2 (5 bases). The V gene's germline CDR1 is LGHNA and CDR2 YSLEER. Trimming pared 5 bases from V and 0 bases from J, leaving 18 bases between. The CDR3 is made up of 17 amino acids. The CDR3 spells CASSLRAYSGSTDTQYF. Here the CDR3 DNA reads TGCGCCAGCAGCTTAAGGGCCTACAGCGGAAGCACAGATACGCAGTATTTT.

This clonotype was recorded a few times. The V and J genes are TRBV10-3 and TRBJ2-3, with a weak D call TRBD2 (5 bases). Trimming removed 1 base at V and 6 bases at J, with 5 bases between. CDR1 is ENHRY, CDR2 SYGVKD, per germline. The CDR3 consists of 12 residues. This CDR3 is CAISEWEDTQYF. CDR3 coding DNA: TGTGCCATCAGTGAGTGGGAGGATACGCAGTATTTT.

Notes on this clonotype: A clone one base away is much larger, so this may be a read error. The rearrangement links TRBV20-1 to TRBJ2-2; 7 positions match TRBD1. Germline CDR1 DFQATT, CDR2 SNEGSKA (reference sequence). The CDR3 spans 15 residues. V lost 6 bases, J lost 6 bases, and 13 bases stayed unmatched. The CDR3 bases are TGCAGTGCCGAGTCCGGGACAGAACTCGCCGGGGAGCTGTTTTTT. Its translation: CSAESGTELAGELFF.

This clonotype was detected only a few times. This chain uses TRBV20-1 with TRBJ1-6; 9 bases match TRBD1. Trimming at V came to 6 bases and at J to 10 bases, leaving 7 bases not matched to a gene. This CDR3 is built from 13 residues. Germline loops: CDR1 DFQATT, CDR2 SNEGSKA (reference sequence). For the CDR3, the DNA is TGCAGTGCACTGGGACAGGGTGACTCACCCCTCCACTTT. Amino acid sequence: CSALGQGDSPLHF.

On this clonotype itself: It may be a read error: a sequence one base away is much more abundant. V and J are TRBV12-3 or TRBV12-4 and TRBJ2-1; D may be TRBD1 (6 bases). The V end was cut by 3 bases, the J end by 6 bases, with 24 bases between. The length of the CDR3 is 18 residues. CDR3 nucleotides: TGTGCCAGCAGTTTTTCCAGGGGAGATTTTTTCGTCGGCAATGAGCAGTTCTTC. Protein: CASSFSRGDFFVGNEQFF.

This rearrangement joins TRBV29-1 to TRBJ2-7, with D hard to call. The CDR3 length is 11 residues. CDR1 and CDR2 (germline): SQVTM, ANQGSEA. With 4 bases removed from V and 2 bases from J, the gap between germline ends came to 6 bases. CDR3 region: CSVAATYEQYF. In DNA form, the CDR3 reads TGCAGCGTTGCCGCTACCTACGAGCAGTACTTC.

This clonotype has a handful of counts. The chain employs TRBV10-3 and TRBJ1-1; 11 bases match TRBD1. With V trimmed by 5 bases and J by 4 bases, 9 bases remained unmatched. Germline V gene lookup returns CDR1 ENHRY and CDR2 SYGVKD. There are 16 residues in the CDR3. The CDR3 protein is CAISSRTGGAGTEAFF. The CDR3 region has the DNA TGTGCCATCAGTAGCCGGACAGGGGGCGCGGGCACTGAAGCTTTCTTT.

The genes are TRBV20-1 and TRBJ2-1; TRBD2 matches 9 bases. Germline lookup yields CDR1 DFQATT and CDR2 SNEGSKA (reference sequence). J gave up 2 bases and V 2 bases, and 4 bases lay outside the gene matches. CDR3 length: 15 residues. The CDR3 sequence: CSARSAGGAYNEQFF. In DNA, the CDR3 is TGCAGTGCTAGATCGGCGGGGGGGGCCTACAATGAGCAGTTCTTC.